The rows below give T cell receptor beta chains drawn from one sample of a study of T cells after yellow fever vaccination. Using its own MiXCR run on the 5' RACE reads, TCRdb lists one record per CDR3 protein. The sample shows 340,000 or so distinct CDR3 sequences, roughly an eighth of them seen only once. The sequencing used CD4+ T cells sorted from PBMCs, collected 15 days after the yellow fever booster vaccination. These receptors originate from a man aged 18 to 29 who received the YFV17D yellow fever vaccine. Both conserved end residues are part of each CDR3. The D gene is left open where the match is weak. Not all rows give a size; the values are once, few, many and, for expanded clones, a class.

D	V	size	J	DNA	CDR3
.	TRBV27	few	TRBJ2-6	TGTGCCAGCCTACGATCTGGGGCCAACGTCCTGACTTTC	CASLRSGANVLTF
TRBD1	TRBV5-1	many	TRBJ2-3	TGCGCCAGCAGCGTCCAGGGGGCCCCCACAGATACGCAGTATTTT	CASSVQGAPTDTQYF
TRBD1	TRBV20-1	few	TRBJ2-2	TGCAGTGCTAGAAGGGGGCGCCAAGGGGAGCTGTTTTTT	CSARRGRQGELFF
.	TRBV7-8	few	TRBJ2-2	TGTGCCAGCAGCTTGGACAGCTTCCCCAACACCGGGGAGCTGTTTTTT	CASSLDSFPNTGELFF
.	TRBV30	.	TRBJ1-1	TGTGCCTGGGGACAGTTCAACACTGAAGCTTTCTTT	CAWGQFNTEAFF
.	TRBV4-1	many	TRBJ1-6	TGCGCCAGCAGCCAAGGGTCAGCTTCACCCCTCCACTTT	CASSQGSASPLHF
.	TRBV7-2	few	TRBJ1-1	TGTGCCAGCAGCGTACAGAACACTGAAGCTTTCTTT	CASSVQNTEAFF
TRBD1	TRBV12-3/TRBV12-4	.	TRBJ1-2	TGTGCCAGCAGTCGACAGGGGGTTTGGTATGGCTACACCTTC	CASSRQGVWYGYTF
.	TRBV6-5	few	TRBJ1-3	TGTGCCTCGGGCTGGGCAGCCTCTGGAAACACCATATATTTT	CASGWAASGNTIYF
.	TRBV6-2/TRBV6-3	.	TRBJ2-3	TGTGCCAGCAGACCCTTGGGGGGGGGCAGTACAGATACGCAGTATTTT	CASRPLGGGSTDTQYF
TRBD1	TRBV5-1	few	TRBJ1-1	TGCGCCAGCAGCTTAGCAGGGGGAATTAACACTGAAGCTTTCTTT	CASSLAGGINTEAFF
.	TRBV20-1	.	TRBJ2-6	TGCAGTGCTAGAGACGACAGCTCTGGGGCCAACGTCCTGACTTTC	CSARDDSSGANVLTF
.	TRBV21-1	few	TRBJ2-6	TGTGCCAGCAGTTGGGGAGACTCTGGGGCCAACGTCCTGACTTTC	CASSWGDSGANVLTF
TRBD1	TRBV10-3	.	TRBJ2-2	TGTGCCATCAGTGAGTTCCGACAGGGCGATGACACCGGGGAGCTGTTTTTT	CAISEFRQGDDTGELFF
TRBD1	TRBV4-3	few	TRBJ1-4	TGCGCCAGCAGCCTACTCCGGACAGGGGAAGAAAAACTGTTTTTT	CASSLLRTGEEKLFF
.	TRBV23-1	few	TRBJ1-2	TGCGCCAGCAGTCAGCGGGGCCCCTATGGCTACACCTTC	CASSQRGPYGYTF
TRBD2	TRBV12-3/TRBV12-4	.	TRBJ2-5	TGTGCCAGCAGTCGGACGGGGGGCCAGTACTTC	CASSRTGGQYF
.	TRBV2	few	TRBJ2-4	TGTGCCGGAGGGCCCCAAAAGAACATTCAGTACTTC	CAGGPQKNIQYF
TRBD1	TRBV29-1	few	TRBJ2-3	TGCAGCGTCGCCTGGGACAGGGGGACAGATACGCAGTATTTT	CSVAWDRGTDTQYF
.	TRBV24-1	.	TRBJ1-5	TGTGCCACCAGTGATTCCAGCGGGGATCAGCCCCAGCATTTT	CATSDSSGDQPQHF
TRBD1	TRBV20-1	.	TRBJ1-3	TGCAGTGCTCGGAAGACAGGGTCAGGAAACACCATATATTTT	CSARKTGSGNTIYF
.	TRBV7-2	few	TRBJ2-6	TGTGCCAGCAGCTTACGTGGGCGCTCTGGGGCCAACGTCCTGACTTTC	CASSLRGRSGANVLTF
.	TRBV7-2	few	TRBJ1-5	TGTGCCAGCAGACGAACCGGCCAGCCCCAGCATTTT	CASRRTGQPQHF
TRBD1	TRBV28	few	TRBJ2-2	TGTGCCAGCAGTTCCCGAAAAAACAGGGGGAACACCGGGGAGCTGTTTTTT	CASSSRKNRGNTGELFF
.	TRBV4-2	few	TRBJ2-3	TGTGCCAGCAGCCATTTTTCAAATAGCGGAAGCACAGATACGCAGTATTTT	CASSHFSNSGSTDTQYF
.	TRBV18	.	TRBJ2-3	TGTGCCAGCTCACCACCCGGATGGGGCACAGATACGCAGTATTTT	CASSPPGWGTDTQYF
.	TRBV6-5	few	TRBJ2-3	TGTGCCAGCAGTCTCGGGGCGACGGGCACAGATACGCAGTATTTT	CASSLGATGTDTQYF
.	TRBV29-1	few	TRBJ1-5	TGCAGCGTTGCAGGGGATAAGGGCAATCAGCCCCAGCATTTT	CSVAGDKGNQPQHF
.	TRBV12-5	.	TRBJ1-1	TGTGCTAGTGGTTTGGAGGTGGGCACTGAAGCTTTCTTT	CASGLEVGTEAFF
TRBD1	TRBV11-2	many	TRBJ2-2	TGTGCCAGCAGCTTGGCTGGACAGGGTAATGACGGGGAGCTGTTTTTT	CASSLAGQGNDGELFF
.	TRBV19	few	TRBJ2-7	TGTGCCAGTAGTGGACCCGGGAGTCGGCAGAACTACGAGCAGTACTTC	CASSGPGSRQNYEQYF
.	TRBV3-1	.	TRBJ2-2	TGTGCCAGCAGCCACATTCAGAGGGAGCTGTTTTTT	CASSHIQRELFF
.	TRBV7-8	many	TRBJ2-2	TGTGCCAGCAGCTCCAGCAACACCGGGGAGCTGTTTTTT	CASSSSNTGELFF
TRBD1	TRBV6-5	many	TRBJ1-1	TGTGCCAGCAGTTACTCCCAGGGGGGGACTGAAGCTTTCTTT	CASSYSQGGTEAFF
.	TRBV20-1	.	TRBJ2-3	TGCTCCGCAGGAACGCTCACAGATACGCAGTATTTT	CSAGTLTDTQYF
TRBD1	TRBV5-5	.	TRBJ1-6	TGTGCCAGCAGCATGGCAGGGGGTAATTCACCCCTCCACTTT	CASSMAGGNSPLHF
TRBD2	TRBV11-3	few	TRBJ2-1	TGTGCCAGCAGCCTTGGGAATTGGCAGCGGGGGGGTAACAATGAGCAGTTCTTC	CASSLGNWQRGGNNEQFF
.	TRBV15	.	TRBJ1-1	TGTGCCACCAGCAGAGATCGTCGACAGTACACTGAAGCTTTCTTT	CATSRDRRQYTEAFF
.	TRBV12-3/TRBV12-4	many	TRBJ1-6	TGTGCCAGCAGCTTAGACAGCCTTAATTCACCCCTCCACTTT	CASSLDSLNSPLHF
TRBD1	TRBV6-5	.	TRBJ1-2	TGTGCCAGCAGTTACGGGACAGCTAACTATGGCTACACCTTC	CASSYGTANYGYTF
TRBD1	TRBV18	.	TRBJ2-1	TGTGCCAGCTCCCAGGGGGCCGTTTTGAATGAGCAGTTCTTC	CASSQGAVLNEQFF
.	TRBV28	.	TRBJ1-2	TGTGCCACCCTGCCTGGGGAGACTATGAGCTACACCTTC	CATLPGETMSYTF
.	TRBV10-1	few	TRBJ1-1	TGCGCCAGCAGTGAGTCGGGGGCGATGAACACTGAAGCTTTCTTT	CASSESGAMNTEAFF
.	TRBV9	few	TRBJ1-5	TGTGCCAGCAGCGCGACAGAGGATCAGCCCCAGCATTTT	CASSATEDQPQHF
.	TRBV6-2/TRBV6-3	few	TRBJ2-5	TGTGCCAGCGGGGCTAGGGAAGAGACCCAGTACTTC	CASGAREETQYF
.	TRBV9	.	TRBJ2-3	TGTGCCAGCAGCCCCCACAGGGCCACAGATACGCAGTATTTT	CASSPHRATDTQYF
.	TRBV4-3	.	TRBJ1-1	TGCGCCAGCAGCCATTCCGGTTCCGGGACTGAAGCTTTCTTT	CASSHSGSGTEAFF
TRBD1	TRBV28	.	TRBJ1-1	TGTGCCAGCATGGAGGGGGCAGTGACTGAAGCTTTCTTT	CASMEGAVTEAFF
TRBD1	TRBV12-3/TRBV12-4	.	TRBJ2-7	TGTGCCAGCAGTTTGACCCCGGGACAGAAATACGAGCAGTACTTC	CASSLTPGQKYEQYF
.	TRBV6-1	few	TRBJ2-2	TGTGCCAGCCCCAGCCCCGGGGAGCTGTTTTTT	CASPSPGELFF
.	TRBV6-5	many	TRBJ1-4	TGTGCCAGCAGCGGAATACGAACAGCAACTAATGAAAAACTGTTTTTT	CASSGIRTATNEKLFF
.	TRBV7-2	many	TRBJ2-5	TGTGCCAGCAGCTGGAGGGGGCAAGGGGGTGAGACCCAGTACTTC	CASSWRGQGGETQYF
.	TRBV18	.	TRBJ2-1	TGTGCCAGCTCACGCGGACAGAATGAGCAGTTCTTC	CASSRGQNEQFF
TRBD1	TRBV24-1	few	TRBJ2-2	TGTGCCACCAGTGATCCCGGGACAGGGAGCACCGGGGAGCTGTTTTTT	CATSDPGTGSTGELFF
.	TRBV6-1	many	TRBJ2-2	TGTGCCAGCAGTGAAGTCGACACCGGGGAGCTGTTTTTT	CASSEVDTGELFF
.	TRBV7-8	few	TRBJ1-1	TGTGCCAGCAGCCAAATACTGGGGAACACTGAAGCTTTCTTT	CASSQILGNTEAFF
.	TRBV12-3/TRBV12-4	few	TRBJ1-5	TGTGCCAGCAGTTGGGGGGGGAGCAATCAGCCCCAGCATTTT	CASSWGGSNQPQHF
TRBD2	TRBV30	.	TRBJ2-1	TGTGCCTGGAGTAGCGGGGCATACAATGAGCAGTTCTTC	CAWSSGAYNEQFF